These 21 T cell receptor beta chains share one sample of origin, sequenced in a study of T cell repertoires in cytomegalovirus infection. TCRdb recomputed calls from the reads with MiXCR, one row per CDR3 protein. The sample contains about 200,000 distinct CDR3 sequences, roughly 9.8% of which appear only once. Sequenced material: PBMCs. The receptors come from a human donor in good health (CMV status not recorded). Some clones in this sample may be carry-over from other donors' samples.

V gene TRBV6-5 combines with J gene TRBJ1-1; D not resolved. Trimming removed 11 bases from V and 3 bases from J, with 13 bases in between. There are 12 residues in the CDR3. Germline-derived CDR1 and CDR2 are MNHEY and SVGAGI. In DNA form, the CDR3 reads TGTGCCGCGAGCAGGCGAGACACTGAAGCTTTCTTT. Translating it yields CAASRRDTEAFF.

This clonotype showed up many times. The chain links TRBV4-2 to TRBJ2-7; D perhaps matches TRBD2 (6 bases). The length of the CDR3 is 15 residues. Germline CDR1 is LGHNA and CDR2 is YNFKEQ. V was clipped by 1 base and J by 7 bases, with 17 bases between them. The DNA of the CDR3 is TGTGCCAGCAGCCAAGTAGCGGAAGGGCCTTGGGAGCAGTACTTC. Encoded protein: CASSQVAEGPWEQYF.

This clonotype has a handful of counts. The rearrangement joins TRBV11-2 to TRBJ2-1; a possible D gene is TRBD2 (6 bases). This CDR3 region has 17 residues. V was cut by 5 bases and J by 5 bases, with 22 bases left in between. Germline assignment: CDR1 SGHAT and CDR2 FQNNGV. This chain's CDR3 is CASSTPLFSGKNNEQFF. Here the CDR3 DNA reads TGTGCCAGCAGCACCCCTCTCTTTAGCGGTAAAAACAATGAGCAGTTCTTC.

This clonotype was picked up many times. This chain connects TRBV7-9 to TRBJ2-1; tentative D call: TRBD2 (7 bases). The CDR3 runs 15 residues. Trimming took 1 base from V and 1 from J, leaving 8 bases between them. CDR1 and CDR2 (germline): SEHNR, FQNEAQ (reference sequence). The CDR3 region has the DNA TGTGCCAGCAGCTTAGAGGGGGGGTCCTACAATGAGCAGTTCTTC. Its protein product is CASSLEGGSYNEQFF.

The sample holds a few counts of this clonotype. The rearrangement uses TRBV6-2 or TRBV6-3 and TRBJ2-7; 7 nucleotides agree with TRBD2. Trimming removed 5 bases from V and 2 bases from J; junction bases left unmatched: 9. CDR1 and CDR2 (germline): MNHEY, SVGEGT. The CDR3 runs to 15 residues. The DNA of the CDR3 is TGTGCCAGCAGTGGCCGGGACTACCTGACCTACGAGCAGTACTTC. Its protein product is CASSGRDYLTYEQYF.

This clonotype was detected ten times or more. This rearrangement joins TRBV7-2 to TRBJ2-3, with 12 bases aligning to TRBD2. From germline, CDR1 is SGHTA and CDR2 FQGNSA. Trimming took 5 bases from V and 1 from J; bases not matched to a gene: 10. The CDR3 contains 18 residues. CDR3 protein: CASSHGLAGRGGTDTQYF. The CDR3 region has the DNA TGTGCCAGCAGCCATGGACTAGCGGGGAGAGGGGGCACAGATACGCAGTATTTT.

This clonotype was observed at least ten times. The J gene is TRBJ2-1, the V gene TRBV14; 11 bases map to TRBD2. V lost 5 bases and J lost 8; bases outside the gene matches: 5. CDR1 SGHDN and CDR2 FVKESK come from the germline V gene. The CDR3 contains 14 residues. The DNA of the CDR3 is TGTGCCAGCAGCAAACTAGCGGGAGCCGATGAGCAGTTCTTC. The encoded protein is CASSKLAGADEQFF.

J is TRBJ2-1 and V is TRBV9; 8 bases are a match to TRBD1. The CDR3 length is 15 residues. V lost 3 bases, J lost 7 bases, and 9 bases stayed unmatched. Germline CDR1 and CDR2: SGDLS and YYNGEE. The CDR3 loop is CASSATGVVVNEQFF. CDR3 sequence (DNA): TGTGCCAGCAGCGCGACAGGGGTGGTAGTGAATGAGCAGTTCTTC.

This clonotype has at least ten counts. Here the CDR3 reads CSTEWTGALNYGYTF. In DNA form, the CDR3 reads TGCAGTACCGAATGGACAGGGGCCCTGAACTATGGCTACACCTTC. The chain recombines TRBV20-1 with TRBJ1-2; the match to TRBD1 covers 9 bases. CDR3 size: 15 residues. Germline V gives CDR1 DFQATT, CDR2 SNEGSKA (reference sequence). The junction had 12 bases not matched to a gene; V was cut back by 8 bases and J by 2 bases.

The chain joins TRBV5-6 to TRBJ2-7; 7 bases map to TRBD1. The junction had 11 bases not matched to a gene; V was cut back by 5 bases and J by 3 bases. CDR1 is SGHDT, CDR2 YYEEEE, per germline. This CDR3 comprises 15 residues. The chain's CDR3 is CASSFRQGSHYEQYF. The CDR3 bases are TGTGCCAGCAGTTTCCGACAGGGTTCTCACTACGAGCAGTACTTC. The full variable domain, rest sourced from reference TRBV5-6 and TRBJ2-7, is DAGVTQSPTHLIKTRGQQVTLRCSPKSGHDTVSWYQQALGQGPQFIFQYYEEEERQRGNFPDRFSGHQFPNYSSELNVNALLLGDSALYLCASSFRQGSHYEQYFGPGTRLTVT.

This clonotype appeared many times. The V and J genes are TRBV7-9 and TRBJ1-6; 9 positions agree with TRBD1. The CDR3 totals 16 residues. After removal of 7 bases from V and 10 bases from J, the junction contained 14 bases not matched to a gene. Germline values: CDR1 SEHNR, CDR2 FQNEAQ (reference sequence). Written as DNA, the CDR3 is TGTGCCAGCACCTCTCACCGGGGACAGGGAGGGTCACCCCTCCACTTT. It specifies CASTSHRGQGGSPLHF. The variable domain in full, with the rest retrieved from reference TRBV7-9 and TRBJ1-6, is DTGVSQNPRHKITKRGQNVTFRCDPISEHNRLYWYRQTLGQGPEFLTYFQNEAQLEKSRLLSDRFSAERPKGSFSTLEIQRTEQGDSAMYLCASTSHRGQGGSPLHFGNGTRLTVT.

As for this clonotype: This clone may be a read error of a much larger clone one base away. The chain is built from TRBV27 and TRBJ1-1; a weak D match, TRBD1 (5 bases). The CDR3 spans 16 residues. CDR1 MNHEY and CDR2 SMNVEV come from the germline V gene (reference sequence). Deletions cut 0 bases from V and 7 bases from J, with 18 bases between. The CDR3 region is CASSLSRAGDCYEAFF. CDR3 DNA: TGTGCCAGCAGTTTATCTCGGGCGGGGGACTGTTATGAAGCTTTCTTT.

This clonotype was observed many times. The chain combines TRBV7-6 with TRBJ2-3; possibly TRBD1 or TRBD2 for D (6 bases each). Trimming stripped 4 bases from V and 4 bases from J, with 9 bases between. Per germline, CDR1 SGHVS and CDR2 FNYEAQ. The CDR3 is made up of 13 amino acids. The CDR3 region has the DNA TGTGCCAGCAGCTCGGGGGCCGCAGATACGCAGTATTTT. This encodes CASSSGAADTQYF.

This chain links TRBV6-5 with TRBJ2-3; 10 nucleotides match TRBD2. Germline values: CDR1 MNHEY, CDR2 SVGAGI. V gave up 6 bases and J gave up 4 bases; unmatched junction bases: 10. The CDR3 is 16 amino acids. CDR3 sequence: CASRRTSGTLPDTQYF. In DNA form, the CDR3 reads TGTGCCAGCAGGCGGACTAGCGGCACACTGCCAGATACGCAGTATTTT.

This clonotype was observed at least ten times. The chain has TRBV25-1 and TRBJ2-7; either TRBD1 or TRBD2 may fit D (5 bases each). The CDR3 sequence is 13 residues long. V was pared by 1 base and J by 10 bases, with 14 bases between. The V gene's germline CDR1 is MGHDK and CDR2 SYGVNS. The CDR3 protein is CASSEWGTGDQYF. CDR3 nucleotide sequence: TGTGCCAGCAGTGAATGGGGGACGGGCGACCAGTACTTC.

The table lists this clonotype with many counts. This sequence joins TRBV28 and TRBJ2-7; 7 nucleotides line up with TRBD2. Trimming removed 2 bases from V and 2 bases from J; junction bases left unmatched: 6. Germline V gives CDR1 MDHEN, CDR2 SYDVKM. This CDR3 has 15 residues. The CDR3 protein is CASSLDKGRAYEQYF. The DNA for the CDR3 is TGTGCCAGCAGTTTAGATAAGGGGAGGGCCTACGAGCAGTACTTC.

Many counts were recorded for this clonotype. DNA for the CDR3: TGTGCCAGCAGCTTAACCCCGAGGGGCAATCAGCCCCAGCATTTT. As protein: CASSLTPRGNQPQHF. This chain connects TRBV7-2 to TRBJ1-5; no definite D call. Trimming removed 2 bases from V and 2 bases from J, with 10 bases in between. Germline CDR1 and CDR2: SGHTA and FQGNSA. This CDR3 is built from 15 residues.

This chain connects TRBV6-5 to TRBJ1-2, with no clear D. CDR3 length equals 11 residues. Trimming stripped 8 bases from V and 2 bases from J, with 6 bases between. Germline-derived CDR1 and CDR2 are MNHEY and SVGAGI. The CDR3 sequence is CASGKNYGYTF. In DNA form, the CDR3 reads TGTGCCAGCGGAAAAAACTATGGCTACACCTTC.

Comments on this clonotype: At one end, the junction sequence differs from germline, possibly due to a read error. J is TRBJ1-5 and V is TRBV28, with TRBD1 as a possible D gene (6 bases). The CDR3 covers 16 residues. CDR1 MDHEN and CDR2 SYDVKM come from the germline V gene. The CDR3 region is CATSSRGTGINQPQHF. In DNA form, the CDR3 reads TGTGCCACCAGTTCTAGGGGGACTGGGATCAATCAGCCCCAGCATTTT.

This clonotype was seen only a few times. The rearrangement links TRBV3-1 to TRBJ2-7; 9 nucleotides align to TRBD1. With 5 bases clipped from V and 4 bases from J, the junction kept 12 bases outside the gene matches. The CDR3 spans 16 residues. Germline assignment: CDR1 LGHDT and CDR2 YNNKEL (reference sequence). CDR3 amino acids: CASSDEQTGGGYEQYF. In DNA, the CDR3 is TGTGCCAGCAGCGACGAACAAACAGGGGGCGGGTACGAGCAGTACTTC.

This clonotype was observed at least ten times. V gene TRBV7-2 combines with J gene TRBJ1-4; 9 bases line up with TRBD1. CDR1 and CDR2 from the germline V gene are SGHTA and FQGNSA. With 3 bases clipped from V and 1 base from J, the junction kept 3 bases outside the gene matches. The CDR3 covers 16 residues. CDR3 DNA: TGTGCCAGCAGCTTGGGGACAGGGATAACTAATGAAAAACTGTTTTTT. Translating it yields CASSLGTGITNEKLFF.